Listed below are T cell receptor beta chains from one sample, sequenced in a study of sequential checkpoint blockade in melanoma. The method was immunoSEQ multiplex PCR; TCRdb's version includes in-frame clones alone and lacks a portion of them. The repertoire holds some 8,000 clones, with roughly 30% as singletons. The sequences come from tumor tissue (inferred from file names), collected from a patient given nivolumab and ipilimumab in sequence. All receptors come from a human donor with melanoma. Both conserved end residues are part of each CDR3. Fields, in order: clone size, D gene, J gene, V gene, CDR3 DNA, CDR3 protein. D genes are given only for firm matches. Some rows mark clone size as missing; the rest say once, few, many or name a class of expanded clone.

-,-,TRBJ2-5,TRBV23-1,TGCGCCAGCAGCCAAGACACCAGCAGGGAGACCCAGTACTTC,CASSQDTSRETQYF
-,TRBD2,TRBJ2-7,TRBV5-1,TGCGCCAGCTCTTCGACTAGCTTAGGGGCCGAGCAGTACTTC,CASSSTSLGAEQYF
-,-,TRBJ2-3,TRBV5-1,TGCGCCAGCAGCTTGGGAGGGGGAACAGATACGCAGTATTTT,CASSLGGGTDTQYF
-,-,TRBJ1-4,TRBV30,TGTGCCTGGAGGGACACCACGACCCGGGCAAGAAATGAAAAACTGTTTTTT,CAWRDTTTRARNEKLFF
few,TRBD1,TRBJ1-2,TRBV6-1,TGTGCCAGCAGTGAAGGCACTGGACAGGGAACTAACTATGGCTACACCTTC,CASSEGTGQGTNYGYTF
few,-,TRBJ2-2,TRBV19,TGTGCCAGTAGTATCCAACAGGCCACCGGGGAGCTGTTTTTT,CASSIQQATGELFF
medium-sized,TRBD1,TRBJ1-4,TRBV11-3,TGTGCCAGCAGCCGGACAGGGGTAGATGAAAAACTGTTTTTT,CASSRTGVDEKLFF
few,TRBD2,TRBJ2-1,TRBV6-8,TGTGCCAGCAGACAAATTCGGGGGGAATACAATGAGCAGTTCTTC,CASRQIRGEYNEQFF
-,-,TRBJ2-2,TRBV5-1,TGCGCCAGCAGCTTGGGAAACAGGGAAAACACCGGGGAGCTGTTTTTT,CASSLGNRENTGELFF
-,-,TRBJ1-4,TRBV30,TGTGCCTGGAGTGCTAAAGAAAAACTGTTTTTT,CAWSAKEKLFF
medium-sized,TRBD2,TRBJ2-1,TRBV9,TGTGCCAGCAGCGTAGGGAGCGGGAGTGGCTACAATGAGCAGTTCTTC,CASSVGSGSGYNEQFF
-,-,TRBJ2-3,TRBV30,TGTGCCTGGAGTGTCGTTGAGGATACGCAGTATTTT,CAWSVVEDTQYF
many,-,TRBJ2-3,TRBV7-5,TGTGCCAGCAGCTTAAATGGGGGGAACGCCGCAGATACGCAGTATTTT,CASSLNGGNAADTQYF
-,-,TRBJ1-1,TRBV11-3,TGTGCCAGCAGCGACGGGGGGAGGCTTGGCGAGAACACTGAAGCTTTCTTT,CASSDGGRLGENTEAFF
-,-,TRBJ2-2,TRBV6-1,TGTGCCAGCAGTGAAGCTCCGGCGCCCAGCGGGGAGCTGTTTTTT,CASSEAPAPSGELFF
few,-,TRBJ1-3,TRBV6-8,TGTGCCAGCAGTAGCGACAATCGATTCTCTGGAAACACCATATATTTT,CASSSDNRFSGNTIYF
few,TRBD2,TRBJ2-7,TRBV9,TGTGCCAGCAGTGAAATGGGACTAGCGGCCTACGAGCAGTACTTC,CASSEMGLAAYEQYF
-,-,TRBJ2-5,TRBV11-3,TGTGCCAGCAACCCACAGGGCGGGGCTAGGGAGACCCAGTACTTC,CASNPQGGARETQYF
-,TRBD1,TRBJ2-7,TRBV6-8,TGTGCCAGCAGTCCGGGACAGGGAAAGGTGTACGAGCAGTACTTC,CASSPGQGKVYEQYF
few,TRBD1,TRBJ1-5,TRBV6-8,TGTGCCAGCAGTGACCCGGGACAGGGGGTCAATCAGCCCCAGCATTTT,CASSDPGQGVNQPQHF
-,-,TRBJ1-1,TRBV29-1,TGCAGCGTTTCGATGGCCTCGGGGGTGAACACTGAAGCTTTCTTT,CSVSMASGVNTEAFF
-,-,TRBJ2-3,TRBV29-1,TGCAGCGTTATTACAGGAGGGTCTTTCCTCACAGATACGCAGTATTTT,CSVITGGSFLTDTQYF
once,TRBD2,TRBJ2-3,TRBV10-2,TGCGCCAGCAGTGAGCGGGAACTAGCGGCTAGCACAGATACGCAGTATTTT,CASSERELAASTDTQYF
-,-,TRBJ1-4,TRBV25-1,TGTGCCAGCAGTGTTGCCGGGACCTTGGGTAGTGAAAAACTGTTTTTT,CASSVAGTLGSEKLFF
-,-,TRBJ2-5,TRBV18,TGTGCCAGCTCACCTTTCAGGGGCGGGGAGGAGACCCAGTACTTC,CASSPFRGGEETQYF
-,-,TRBJ1-2,TRBV28,TGTGCCAGCACTAGGGAAGTAGGAGGGTCTGGCTACACCTTC,CASTREVGGSGYTF
few,TRBD1,TRBJ2-5,TRBV11-3,TGTGCCAGCAGCTTAGGGACAGGGGGAGGCCAAGAGACCCAGTACTTC,CASSLGTGGGQETQYF
few,-,TRBJ1-2,TRBV4-1,TGCGCCAGCAGCCAAGATATAGCGACAGCCCTTCGAGGCTACACCTTC,CASSQDIATALRGYTF
-,-,TRBJ2-3,TRBV19,TGTGCCAGTAGTCGGACTATGTCAAATACGCAGTATTTT,CASSRTMSNTQYF
few,-,TRBJ1-1,TRBV6-8,TGTGCCATCAGCCGAGAAATGAACACTGAAGCTTTCTTT,CAISREMNTEAFF
few,-,TRBJ2-1,TRBV11-3,TGTGCCAGCAGCCAGCCCCCCGGGGCTACTGAGCAGTTCTTC,CASSQPPGATEQFF
-,TRBD1,TRBJ2-7,TRBV6-8,TGTGCCATCAGACAGGACAGGGCGAGGAACGAGCAGTACTTC,CAIRQDRARNEQYF
-,-,TRBJ2-5,TRBV6-8,TGTGCCAGCAGTTACAACGGGGCTGGCGCGACCCAGTACTTC,CASSYNGAGATQYF
few,TRBD1,TRBJ1-2,TRBV14,TGTGCCAGCAGCCAAGACCCGGACTTGCCAGGGGGCGCCTGGGGCTACACCTTC,CASSQDPDLPGGAWGYTF
-,-,TRBJ1-5,TRBV19,TGTGCCAGTAGTCGGACAGACGGTCAGCCCCAGCATTTT,CASSRTDGQPQHF